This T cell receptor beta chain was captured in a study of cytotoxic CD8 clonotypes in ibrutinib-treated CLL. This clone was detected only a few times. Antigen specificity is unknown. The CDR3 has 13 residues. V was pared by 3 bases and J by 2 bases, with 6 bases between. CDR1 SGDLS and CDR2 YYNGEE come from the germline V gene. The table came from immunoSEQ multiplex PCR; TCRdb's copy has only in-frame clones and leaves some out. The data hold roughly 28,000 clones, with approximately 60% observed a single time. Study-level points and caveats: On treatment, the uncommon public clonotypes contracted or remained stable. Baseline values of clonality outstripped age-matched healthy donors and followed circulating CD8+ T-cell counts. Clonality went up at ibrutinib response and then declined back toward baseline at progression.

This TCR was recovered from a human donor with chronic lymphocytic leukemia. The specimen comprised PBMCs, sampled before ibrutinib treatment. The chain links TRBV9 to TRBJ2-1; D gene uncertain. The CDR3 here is CASSAPAYNEQFF. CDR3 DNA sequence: TGTGCCAGCAGCGCCCCTGCCTACAATGAGCAGTTCTTC. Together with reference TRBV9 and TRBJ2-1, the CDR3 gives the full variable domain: DSGVTQTPKHLITATGQRVTLRCSPRSGDLSVYWYQQSLDQGLQFLIQYYNGEERAKGNILERFSAQQFPDLHSELNLSSLELGDSALYFCASSAPAYNEQFFGPGTRLTVL.